This TCR beta chain was sequenced for a study of tissue T cells after allogeneic stem cell transplantation. Findings of the study overall: Anatomically similar tissues had similar TCR repertoires within each patient. In patients and mice, blood and spleen missed much of tissue repertoire.

The CDR3 contains 15 residues. The germline V and J ends were trimmed by 2 bases and 0 bases, with 9 bases remaining between them. In germline, CDR1 is SGHND, CDR2 FRSKSL. Time point indicated: mouse harvest day 7 after allogeneic transplant. Each mouse received 10^7 T-cell-depleted marrow cells plus 10^6 splenic CD5+ T cells by tail vein. Assay: immunoSEQ multiplex PCR; the TCRdb copy retains only in-frame clones and omits some. The data hold 7,500 to 9,500 clones, with under 55% observed a single time. This clone was counted only a few times. What it binds is unknown. Mouse gene names apply. The CDR3 end lies 1 residue beyond the end of the read and is filled in from the germline J gene.

The sequenced material came from gut tissue. This TCR was sampled from a female BALB/c mouse given C57BL/6 T cells with graft-versus-host disease after an allogeneic hematopoietic cell transplant. V usage is TRBV15 and J usage is TRBJ2-4; D is perhaps TRBD1 or TRBD2 (5 bases each). CDR3 bases read: TGTGCCAGCAGTTTACAAGGGGCTAGTCAAAACACCTTGTAC. It is translated as CASSLQGASQNTLY. The full CDR3 protein reads CASSLQGASQNTLYF.